These T cell receptor beta chains were read from a single sample in a study of control samples from healthy donors and cancer patients. Only in-frame clones appear in the TCRdb table, and some are missing; sequencing was by immunoSEQ multiplex PCR. The data hold 35,000 to 45,000 clones, with roughly 80% observed a single time. The sample consisted of blood. These receptors originate from a man aged 55-75 years in good health. Each CDR3 is given with its conserved first and last residue. D genes are given only for firm matches. Expanded clones are given a class, and other clones once, few, many or no size at all.

clone_size d_call j_call v_call cdr3_aa cdr3_nt
- - TRBJ2-5 TRBV30 CAWSVRRGEGSVVGTQYF TGTGCCTGGAGTGTACGCAGGGGCGAGGGATCGGTGGTAGGGACCCAGTACTTC
few - TRBJ1-1 TRBV9 CASSASGQLNTEAFF TGTGCCAGCAGCGCATCAGGACAGTTGAACACTGAAGCTTTCTTT
- TRBD1 TRBJ1-5 TRBV6-2/TRBV6-3 CASSSVIRDRGLQPQHF TGTGCCAGCAGTTCTGTAATCCGGGACAGGGGGCTTCAGCCCCAGCATTTT
once - TRBJ2-2 TRBV6-5 CASRLDRTNTGELFF TGTGCCAGCAGACTCGACAGGACGAACACCGGGGAGCTGTTTTTT
- TRBD1 TRBJ1-5 TRBV24-1 CATSDPGTGSNQPQHF TGTGCCACCAGTGACCCTGGGACAGGGAGTAATCAGCCCCAGCATTTT
- TRBD2 TRBJ2-7 TRBV19 CASGPGLAGGEQYF TGTGCCAGCGGACCGGGACTAGCGGGAGGCGAGCAGTACTTC
- - TRBJ2-1 TRBV11-3 CASSLGPRDEQFF TGTGCCAGCAGCTTAGGCCCCCGCGATGAGCAGTTCTTC
- TRBD1 TRBJ1-1 TRBV3-1/TRBV3-2 CASSQHGQGAWTEAFF TGTGCCAGCAGCCAACACGGACAGGGGGCTTGGACTGAAGCTTTCTTT
- - TRBJ1-5 TRBV5-8 CASSLRGDSNQPQHF TGTGCCAGCAGCTTGCGGGGGGATAGCAATCAGCCCCAGCATTTT
- - TRBJ1-2 TRBV19 CASTDNYGYTF TGTGCCAGTACCGATAACTATGGCTACACCTTC
- TRBD1 TRBJ2-7 TRBV9 CASSFQGASYEQYF TGTGCCAGCAGTTTCCAGGGGGCTTCCTACGAGCAGTACTTC
- - TRBJ1-3 TRBV19 CASSIGTVGNTIYF TGTGCCAGTAGTATTGGGACGGTGGGAAACACCATATATTTT
- - TRBJ1-1 TRBV2 CASSMGENTEAFF TGTGCCAGCAGTATGGGGGAGAACACTGAAGCTTTCTTT
- - TRBJ1-1 TRBV5-1 CASSSPEQGNTEAFF TGCGCCAGCAGCTCGCCTGAGCAGGGGAACACTGAAGCTTTCTTT
- - TRBJ2-1 TRBV14 CASSQVNIEQFF TGTGCCAGCAGCCAAGTAAATATTGAGCAGTTCTTC
- TRBD1 TRBJ2-3 TRBV28 CASSLGTGGTDTQYF TGTGCCAGCAGTTTGGGGACAGGGGGCACAGATACGCAGTATTTT
- - TRBJ1-1 TRBV19 CASRNTGFAEAFF TGTGCCAGTAGAAACACAGGGTTCGCTGAAGCTTTCTTT
- TRBD2 TRBJ2-1 TRBV13 CASSSGLAGVHNEQFF TGTGCCAGCAGCAGCGGACTAGCGGGAGTTCACAATGAGCAGTTCTTC
- TRBD1 TRBJ2-5 TRBV4-3 CASSQDYRGQETQYF TGCGCCAGCAGCCAAGACTACAGGGGACAAGAGACCCAGTACTTC
- - TRBJ1-2 TRBV4-3 CASSQFVQAGPGYTF TGCGCCAGCAGCCAATTCGTTCAGGCGGGCCCGGGCTACACCTTC
once - TRBJ2-5 TRBV19 CASSITGLGGQETQYF TGTGCCAGTAGTATTACAGGGCTAGGGGGCCAAGAGACCCAGTACTTC
- - TRBJ2-7 TRBV28 CASSSLMTGYEQYF TGTGCCAGCAGTAGCTTAATGACTGGCTACGAGCAGTACTTC
- - TRBJ1-5 TRBV10-1 CASSDQGLEPQHF TGCGCCAGCAGTGACCAAGGGCTGGAACCCCAGCATTTT
- - TRBJ1-1 TRBV6-6 CASSPNGNTEAFF TGTGCCAGCAGTCCCAACGGGAACACTGAAGCTTTCTTT
- - TRBJ1-5 TRBV19 CASSYSDGNNQPQHF TGTGCCAGTAGTTACTCGGACGGTAACAATCAGCCCCAGCATTTT
- - TRBJ1-5 TRBV7-9 CASCRFGAGDNQPQDF TGTGCCAGCTGCCGGTTTGGGGCCGGGGACAATCAGCCCCAGGATTTT
once - TRBJ2-5 TRBV5-1 CASSPSLGIQYF TGCGCCAGCAGCCCTTCTCTAGGAATCCAGTACTTC
- - TRBJ2-6 TRBV30 CAWSVSGANVLTF TGTGCCTGGAGTGTATCTGGGGCCAACGTCCTGACTTTC
once - TRBJ1-1 TRBV5-1 CASSPLRNTEAFF TGCGCCAGCAGCCCATTAAGAAACACTGAAGCTTTCTTT
- - TRBJ1-5 TRBV6-4 CASSPPRGKPQHF TGTGCCAGCAGTCCCCCCCGGGGCAAGCCCCAGCATTTT
once - TRBJ1-3 TRBV12-1 CASSFGRGGNTIYF TGTGCCAGCAGCTTTGGCAGGGGGGGAAACACCATATATTTT
- - TRBJ1-1 TRBV6-1 CASSENRVVTEAFF TGTGCCAGCAGTGAAAACAGGGTGGTAACTGAAGCTTTCTTT
once - TRBJ1-4 TRBV11-2 CASSLGLGAIVYEKLFF TGTGCCAGCAGCTTAGGTCTGGGGGCAATCGTTTATGAAAAACTGTTTTTT
- - TRBJ2-1 TRBV30 CAWSGSVGEQFF TGTGCCTGGAGTGGATCCGTCGGTGAGCAGTTCTTC
few - TRBJ1-5 TRBV4-2 CASSQDWAGDQPQHF TGTGCCAGCAGCCAAGATTGGGCAGGGGATCAGCCCCAGCATTTT
- - TRBJ1-3 TRBV4-3 CASSQDPGAAGNTIYF TGCGCCAGCAGCCAAGACCCGGGGGCCGCTGGAAACACCATATATTTT
- - TRBJ2-7 TRBV9 CASSPLGLSSYEQYF TGTGCCAGCAGCCCCCTCGGGCTTTCCTCCTACGAGCAGTACTTC
- - TRBJ2-7 TRBV6-2/TRBV6-3 CASSPPLSYEQYF TGTGCCAGCAGCCCCCCCCTATCCTACGAGCAGTACTTC
- - TRBJ1-5 TRBV7-2 CASSPDRNQPQHF TGTGCCAGCAGCCCCGACAGGAATCAGCCCCAGCATTTT
- - TRBJ1-3 TRBV5-5 CASSLGTVLSGNTIYF TGTGCCAGCAGCTTGGGGACAGTCCTCTCTGGAAACACCATATATTTT
- - TRBJ2-3 TRBV11-2 CASSLEVDTQYF TGTGCCAGCAGCTTAGAGGTAGATACGCAGTATTTT
- TRBD1 TRBJ1-2 TRBV19 CASSTDRGNNYGYTF TGTGCCAGTAGCACCGACAGGGGGAACAACTATGGCTACACCTTC
- TRBD1 TRBJ2-3 TRBV5-6 CASSLALTGLSTDTQYF TGTGCCAGCAGCTTGGCCCTGACAGGGCTTAGCACAGATACGCAGTATTTT
- - TRBJ1-3 TRBV7-2 CASSLGLSGNTIYF TGTGCCAGCAGCTTGGGGCTCTCTGGAAACACCATATATTTT
- TRBD1 TRBJ1-3 TRBV14 CASSRGQGNTIYF TGTGCCAGCAGCCGCGGACAGGGCAACACCATATATTTT
- - TRBJ1-2 TRBV6-5 CASSQMNYGYTF TGTGCCAGCAGTCAGATGAACTATGGCTACACCTTC
once - TRBJ1-3 TRBV7-6 CASSLGPRGSGNTIYF TGTGCCAGCAGCTTGGGGCCCCGGGGCTCTGGAAACACCATATATTTT
- TRBD1 TRBJ1-6 TRBV2 CASSPTGADNSPLHF TGTGCCAGCAGTCCTACAGGGGCGGATAATTCACCCCTCCACTTT
- TRBD1 TRBJ1-2 TRBV5-4 CASSVGTANYGYTF TGTGCCAGCAGCGTCGGGACAGCCAACTATGGCTACACCTTC
- - TRBJ2-7 TRBV28 CASSLTGPYEQYF TGTGCCAGCAGTTTAACAGGGCCGTACGAGCAGTACTTC
- - TRBJ2-2 TRBV30 CAWSSGLRAGELFF TGTGCCTGGAGTTCTGGGCTGAGGGCCGGGGAGCTGTTTTTT
- - TRBJ1-1 TRBV28 CASSFRGLNTEAFF TGTGCCAGCAGTTTTCGGGGTTTGAACACTGAAGCTTTCTTT
- - TRBJ1-1 TRBV4-2 CASSQNTEAFF TGTGCCAGCAGCCAGAACACTGAAGCTTTCTTT
- - TRBJ2-7 TRBV15 CATSSRALTVEQYF TGTGCCACCAGCTCGAGGGCCTTGACTGTGGAGCAGTACTTC
- TRBD1 TRBJ1-3 TRBV7-9 CASSYGTAGNTIYF TGTGCCAGCAGTTACGGGACAGCCGGAAACACCATATATTTT
- - TRBJ1-2 TRBV7-2 CASSLLPRGSNYGYTF TGTGCCAGCAGTCTTTTACCACGTGGTTCTAACTATGGCTACACCTTC
few - TRBJ2-1 TRBV6-4 CASWEAGKREQFF TGTGCCAGCTGGGAAGCAGGGAAGCGTGAGCAGTTCTTC
- - TRBJ1-1 TRBV24-1 CATSDPRVKAEAFF TGTGCCACCAGTGACCCCAGGGTTAAAGCTGAAGCTTTCTTT
- - TRBJ2-3 TRBV3-1/TRBV3-2 CASSCRWKAPIGTSDTQYF TGTGCCAGCAGCTGCAGGTGGAAGGCTCCTATCGGCACATCAGATACGCAGTATTTT
- - TRBJ2-1 TRBV4-3 CASSQDVTRNEQFF TGCGCCAGCAGCCAAGATGTCACCCGCAATGAGCAGTTCTTC